These 19 T cell receptor beta chains share one sample of origin, sequenced in a study of blood T cell repertoires in COVID-19. Generated by immunoSEQ multiplex PCR, the TCRdb table keeps only in-frame clones and is missing some. The table includes tens of thousands of clones, roughly 89% detected once. Sequenced material: peripheral blood. The receptors come from a man in his forties or fifties with active COVID-19.

This clone was found once. The chain joins TRBV5-8 to TRBJ1-3; D is perhaps TRBD1 (5 bases). The CDR3 loop spans 16 amino acids. The V end lost 4 bases, the J end lost 2 bases, and 16 bases lay between the germline ends. Germline V gene lookup returns CDR1 SGHTS and CDR2 YDEGEE. The CDR3, as DNA: TGTGCCAGCAGCACTCCAGGGCGCCTCACTGGAAACACCATATATTTT. Translation: CASSTPGRLTGNTIYF.

The V and J genes are TRBV6-5 and TRBJ2-7; 7 positions match TRBD2. J lost 2 bases, V lost 8 bases, and 6 bases had no gene match. Per germline, CDR1 MNHEY and CDR2 SVGAGI. This CDR3 has 13 residues. The CDR3 sequence is CASLEREAYEQYF. CDR3 nucleotides: TGTGCCAGCTTGGAGCGGGAAGCCTACGAGCAGTACTTC.

The rearrangement links TRBV11-2 to TRBJ2-7; 8 nucleotides match TRBD2. Trimming cost V 1 base and J 6 bases; bases outside gene matches: 8. This CDR3 is built from 15 residues. Germline-derived CDR1 and CDR2 are SGHAT and FQNNGV. The CDR3 sequence is CASSLVAGAGGEQYF. The CDR3 DNA is TGTGCCAGCAGCTTAGTGGCTGGGGCGGGAGGCGAGCAGTACTTC.

J is TRBJ2-1 and V is TRBV18, with TRBD2 matching 7 bases. V trimming: 1 base; J trimming: 6 bases; junction bases outside the gene matches: 3. The germline V gene has CDR1 KGHSH and CDR2 LQKENI. The CDR3 loop spans 14 amino acids. CDR3 nucleotides: TGTGCCAGCTCACCACAGAGGACTAGCAATGAGCAGTTCTTC. Protein sequence: CASSPQRTSNEQFF.

The chain links TRBV4-3 to TRBJ1-5; 7 nucleotides agree with TRBD1. Germline V gives CDR1 LGHNA, CDR2 YSLEER. The CDR3 covers 14 residues. The V segment lost 1 base and the J segment 7 bases; nucleotides outside the gene matches: 4. The CDR3 is CASSQVRQGQPQHF. DNA of the CDR3: TGCGCCAGCAGCCAAGTCAGACAGGGACAGCCCCAGCATTTT.

The chain carries TRBV6-2 or TRBV6-3 and TRBJ2-6; tentatively, D is TRBD1 (6 bases). The CDR3 has 17 amino acids. V was clipped by 5 bases and J by 2 bases, with 16 bases between them. The germline gives CDR1 MNHEY, CDR2 SVGEGT. The CDR3 protein is CASSRQGQRAGANVLTF. CDR3 nucleotide sequence: TGTGCCAGCAGTCGTCAGGGACAACGGGCTGGGGCCAACGTCCTGACTTTC.

This rearrangement joins TRBV11-3 to TRBJ2-7; 13 nucleotides align to TRBD2. J lost 3 bases, V lost 3 bases, and 2 bases had no gene match. This CDR3 spans 15 amino acids. Germline V gene sequence: CDR1 SGHNT, CDR2 YENEEA. The CDR3 DNA reads TGTGCCAGCAGCTTGGGACTAGCGGGGTTCTACGAGCAGTACTTC. As protein: CASSLGLAGFYEQYF.

This clone was recorded a few times. The chain links TRBV4-3 to TRBJ1-1; D remains ambiguous. CDR3 size: 14 residues. V was cut by 0 bases and J by 3 bases, with 8 bases left in between. CDR1 is LGHNA and CDR2 is YSLEER in the germline V gene. DNA of the CDR3: TGCGCCAGCAGCCAAGATGGCCCCTACACTGAAGCTTTCTTT. Translated: CASSQDGPYTEAFF.

The chain couples TRBV2 to TRBJ2-7; D gene unclear. V was clipped by 5 bases and J by 3 bases, with 14 bases between them. CDR1 is SNHLY and CDR2 is FYNNEI in the germline V gene. This CDR3 has 14 amino acids. The CDR3, as DNA: TGTGCCAGCAGTAAGGCAGGATCGATCTACGAGCAGTACTTC. Translating it yields CASSKAGSIYEQYF. The whole variable domain, remainder taken from reference TRBV2 and TRBJ2-7, is EPEVTQTPSHQVTQMGQEVILRCVPISNHLYFYWYRQILGQKVEFLVSFYNNEISEKSEIFDDQFSVERPDGSNFTLKIRSTKLEDSAMYFCASSKAGSIYEQYFGPGTRLTVT.

The sample holds one count of this clone. This chain joins TRBV20-1 and TRBJ2-3, with 10 bases identical to TRBD2. The ends lost 3 bases at V and 6 bases at J; junction bases unmatched: 15. Germline assignment: CDR1 DFQATT and CDR2 SNEGSKA (reference sequence). The CDR3 extends over 17 amino acids. The CDR3 sequence is CSASPLGQAGGEDTQYF. Here the CDR3 DNA reads TGCAGTGCTAGTCCTCTTGGGCAAGCGGGAGGGGAGGATACGCAGTATTTT.

The chain employs TRBV6-6 and TRBJ2-5; possibly TRBD1 for D (6 bases). The CDR3 loop spans 14 amino acids. Germline V gene lookup returns CDR1 MNHNY and CDR2 SVGAGI (reference sequence). V lost 2 bases and J 2 bases, leaving 9 bases between the germline ends. In DNA, the CDR3 is TGTGCCAGCAGTTACGGAGACAGGCAAGAGACCCAGTACTTC. Residues: CASSYGDRQETQYF.

The chain uses TRBV30 and TRBJ2-2, with 9 positions matching TRBD2. The CDR3 extends over 15 amino acids. Per the germline V gene, CDR1 is GTSNPN and CDR2 is SVGIG (reference sequence). After removal of 4 bases from V and 5 bases from J, the junction contained 8 bases not matched to a gene. As DNA, the CDR3 is TGTGCCTGGACCCCGGGACTAGCCATTACCGGGGAGCTGTTTTTT. Residues: CAWTPGLAITGELFF.

V and J are TRBV7-9 and TRBJ1-5, with a weak D call TRBD1 (6 bases). Trimming removed 11 bases from V and 0 bases from J, with 17 bases in between. Germline values: CDR1 SEHNR, CDR2 FQNEAQ (reference sequence). The CDR3 consists of 15 residues. The CDR3, as DNA: TGTGCCGGTCAGGGGAAAGGTTTTAGCAATCAGCCCCAGCATTTT. Residues: CAGQGKGFSNQPQHF.

This chain links TRBV6-4 with TRBJ1-6; D gene unclear. The germline V gene encodes CDR1 MRHNA and CDR2 SNTAGT. Deletions cut 0 bases from V and 9 bases from J, with 6 bases between. The CDR3 runs to 13 residues. The CDR3 is CASSDSMSSPLHF. In nucleotides, the CDR3 is TGTGCCAGCAGTGACTCTATGTCTTCACCCCTCCACTTT.

This chain links TRBV27 with TRBJ2-3, with 8 bases aligning to TRBD2. The germline CDR1 and CDR2 sequences are MNHEY and SMNVEV (reference sequence). V lost 5 bases to trimming and J lost 5 bases; unmatched junction nucleotides: 12. The CDR3 is made up of 16 amino acids. This CDR3 is CASSPVSGISIDTQYF. In DNA form, the CDR3 reads TGTGCCAGCAGTCCCGTTAGCGGGATATCGATAGATACGCAGTATTTT.

The chain joins TRBV5-1 to TRBJ2-5; 9 bases match TRBD1. J gave up 4 bases and V 3 bases, and 13 bases lay outside the gene matches. This CDR3 is built from 17 residues. Germline CDR1 and CDR2: SGHRS and YFSETQ. The CDR3 loop is CASSSIPLQGAGETQYF. The DNA of the CDR3 is TGCGCCAGCAGCTCAATACCGCTACAGGGGGCGGGAGAGACCCAGTACTTC.

V and J are TRBV9 and TRBJ1-1; tentative D call: TRBD1 (5 bases). V lost 4 bases and J 12 bases, leaving 13 bases between the germline ends. Per the germline V gene, CDR1 is SGDLS and CDR2 is YYNGEE. The CDR3 is made up of 11 amino acids. The CDR3 DNA reads as TGTGCCAGCAGCTCCTGGGGGGAACCTTTCTTT. Its translation: CASSSWGEPFF.

The chain employs TRBV7-2 and TRBJ2-7; TRBD1 aligns across 8 bases. J lost 2 bases, V lost 4 bases, and 7 bases had no gene match. CDR1 is SGHTA, CDR2 FQGNSA, per germline. This CDR3 region has 15 residues. This CDR3 reads CASSSRGTGTYEQYF. The DNA of the CDR3 is TGTGCCAGCAGCTCTAGGGGGACAGGAACCTACGAGCAGTACTTC.

This chain uses TRBV7-9 with TRBJ1-1; TRBD1 matches at 7 bases. The germline gives CDR1 SEHNR, CDR2 FQNEAQ (reference sequence). The trim removed 5 bases at V and 1 base at J, leaving 7 bases unmatched. This CDR3 is built from 15 residues. In DNA form, the CDR3 reads TGTGCCAGCAGCCACAAGGGGGCCACGAACACTGAAGCTTTCTTT. Protein: CASSHKGATNTEAFF. Complete variable domain (other parts from reference TRBV7-9 and TRBJ1-1): DTGVSQNPRHKITKRGQNVTFRCDPISEHNRLYWYRQTLGQGPEFLTYFQNEAQLEKSRLLSDRFSAERPKGSFSTLEIQRTEQGDSAMYLCASSHKGATNTEAFFGQGTRLTVV.